The 26 T cell receptor beta chains below all came from one sample that was sequenced in a study of regulatory T cells in long-lasting Graves disease. The time point is: persistent/refractory GD, antithyroid drugs over 5 years with positive TRAb. Extracted PBMC RNA gave rise to the TCR library. In building TCR beta libraries, iRepertoire HTBI primers were used together with Arm-PCR of CDR3 regions. TCRdb reprocessed the multiplex PCR reads with MiXCR, giving one entry per CDR3 protein. The sample shows some 430,000 distinct CDR3 sequences, roughly a fifth of them seen only once. This material consisted of peripheral blood mononuclear cells (PBMCs), taken when the disease was refractory, from a patient treated with antithyroid drugs. These receptors all come from a female donor with Graves disease.

This clonotype was counted many times. The CDR3 DNA follows: TGTGCCAGCAGTTTATCGCTAGCTCTCATAGCGGAGACCCAGTACTTC. This gives the protein CASSLSLALIAETQYF. The chain joins TRBV12-3 or TRBV12-4 to TRBJ2-5; maybe TRBD2 (5 bases). This CDR3 has 16 amino acids. Trimming left V 2 bases short and J 5 bases short, with 18 bases between.

This clonotype appeared many times. V and J are TRBV20-1 and TRBJ2-7; D is unclear. This CDR3 has 13 residues. Germline V gives CDR1 DFQATT, CDR2 SNEGSKA (reference sequence). The germline V and J ends were trimmed by 5 bases and 1 base, with 12 bases remaining between them. The CDR3 DNA is TGCAGTGCTGGCAGGTCCTTTTCCTACGAGCAGTACTTC. Translation: CSAGRSFSYEQYF.

The V and J genes are TRBV29-1 and TRBJ1-1; D is possibly TRBD1 (6 bases). CDR1 and CDR2 from the germline V gene are SQVTM and ANQGSEA. The V end lost 2 bases, the J end lost 3 bases, and 13 bases lay between the germline ends. The CDR3 is 14 amino acids. The CDR3 spells CSVELQGKHTEAFF. CDR3 coding DNA: TGCAGCGTTGAACTCCAGGGGAAGCACACTGAAGCTTTCTTT. The whole variable domain, remainder taken from reference TRBV29-1 and TRBJ1-1, is SAVISQKPSRDICQRGTSLTIQCQVDSQVTMMFWYRQQPGQSLTLIATANQGSEATYESGFVIDKFPISRPNLTFSTLTVSNMSPEDSSIYLCSVELQGKHTEAFFGQGTRLTVV.

This sequence joins TRBV6-2 or TRBV6-3 and TRBJ2-1, with 12 bases aligning to TRBD1. The length of the CDR3 is 17 residues. V trimming: 6 bases; J trimming: 6 bases; junction bases outside the gene matches: 12. Germline V gene sequence: CDR1 MNHEY, CDR2 SVGEGT. CDR3 protein: CASREGTGGAGSNEQFF. In DNA, the CDR3 is TGTGCCAGCAGGGAGGGGACAGGGGGCGCTGGGAGCAATGAGCAGTTCTTC.

In this sample, this clonotype turned up many times. The chain combines TRBV10-3 with TRBJ1-5, with D tentatively TRBD1 (6 bases). CDR1 is ENHRY and CDR2 is SYGVKD in the germline V gene. CDR3 size: 13 residues. Trimming removed 3 bases from V and 6 bases from J, with 9 bases in between. The CDR3 DNA reads TGTGCCATCAGTGAACAGGGAGGTCAGCCCCAGCATTTT. Protein: CAISEQGGQPQHF.

This clonotype was seen many times. J is TRBJ2-2 and V is TRBV29-1, with TRBD1 as a possible D gene (5 bases). V lost 3 bases and J 5 bases, leaving 10 bases between the germline ends. CDR3 size: 13 residues. Germline CDR1 SQVTM, CDR2 ANQGSEA. CDR3 DNA sequence: TGCAGCGTTGATCCCCAGGGTACCGGGGAGCTGTTTTTT. Translating it yields CSVDPQGTGELFF.

This clonotype was seen only a few times. This chain connects TRBV7-2 to TRBJ2-7, with D uncertain. The CDR3 runs to 16 residues. Germline V lookup: CDR1 SGHTA, CDR2 FQGNSA. V was pared by 5 bases and J by 5 bases, with 22 bases between. Here the CDR3 DNA reads TGTGCCAGCAGCGTCTACACGGAGCCTCTAGAAAACGAGCAGTACTTC. This encodes CASSVYTEPLENEQYF.

This clonotype was detected ten times or more. The chain combines TRBV28 with TRBJ2-7; 8 bases map to TRBD1. The CDR3 totals 15 residues. Per germline, CDR1 MDHEN and CDR2 SYDVKM. Trimming at V came to 3 bases and at J to 1 base, leaving 5 bases not matched to a gene. CDR3: CASSFPGQVSYEQYF. The CDR3 DNA is TGTGCCAGCAGTTTTCCGGGACAGGTTTCCTACGAGCAGTACTTC.

This clonotype was detected many times. The chain joins TRBV28 to TRBJ1-2; D uncertain. The length of the CDR3 is 13 residues. The germline V gene encodes CDR1 MDHEN and CDR2 SYDVKM. Trimming took off 7 bases at V and 6 bases at J, with 15 bases between the two ends. CDR3 bases: TGTGCCAGCACCTCGAGCGAGGGTAATGGCTACACCTTC. Protein: CASTSSEGNGYTF.

Notes on this clonotype: A read error may explain this, as a much larger clone is one base away. V usage is TRBV28 and J usage is TRBJ2-7; D is unresolved. Germline-derived CDR1 and CDR2 are MDHEN and SYDVKM. This CDR3 region has 16 residues. The ends were cut back, 4 bases at V and 0 bases at J, with 16 bases in the middle. The DNA of the CDR3 is TGTGCCAGCAGTTCCCCCCCGGGCTCGCTCTCCTACGAGCAGTACTTC. Amino acids: CASSSPPGSLSYEQYF.

The chain joins TRBV20-1 to TRBJ1-1; 7 bases match TRBD1. V shed 6 bases and J 0 bases; nucleotides not matched to a gene: 4. The germline V gene encodes CDR1 DFQATT and CDR2 SNEGSKA (reference sequence). The CDR3 runs to 13 residues. CDR3 DNA sequence: TGCAGTGCCGCCGGGACAGTGAACACTGAAGCTTTCTTT. Translating it yields CSAAGTVNTEAFF.

This clonotype was detected only once. The V and J genes are TRBV12-3 or TRBV12-4 and TRBJ2-2; 8 bases are a match to TRBD2. This CDR3 is 14 amino acids long. Germline trimming cut 7 bases from V and 4 bases from J; bases unmatched to any gene: 5. The CDR3 is CASIVAGSTGELFF. CDR3 DNA sequence: TGTGCCAGCATTGTAGCGGGAAGCACCGGGGAGCTGTTTTTT.

This clonotype was seen ten or more times. The rearrangement joins TRBV6-1 to TRBJ2-5; weak D call: TRBD2 (5 bases). The CDR3 totals 14 residues. V was trimmed by 9 bases and J by 0 bases, leaving 14 bases between them. Looked up from germline, CDR1 is MNHNS and CDR2 is SASEGT. CDR3 in amino acids: CASIGGMYQETQYF. The CDR3 nucleotides are TGTGCCAGTATAGGAGGCATGTACCAAGAGACCCAGTACTTC.

Worth noting for this clonotype: Since a much larger clone is just one base distant, this may be a read error. The V gene is TRBV9, the J gene TRBJ1-1; D is undetermined. CDR3 size: 13 residues. Looked up from germline, CDR1 is SGDLS and CDR2 is YYNGEE. The CDR3 reads CASSVTMNTEALF. The CDR3 DNA sequence: TGTGCCAGCAGCGTCACCATGAACACTGAAGCTCTCTTT.

A note on this clonotype: This sequence may be a read error, since a much larger clone differs from it by one base. The chain employs TRBV6-9 and TRBJ1-5; D not certain. The CDR3 is 14 amino acids. Germline CDR1 MNHGY, CDR2 SVAAGI. The CDR3: CAGSFTREVKPQHF. CDR3 bases: TGTGCCGGCAGTTTTACGCGAGAAGTAAAGCCCCAGCATTTT.

This clonotype was seen many times. The chain recombines TRBV11-2 with TRBJ1-1, with TRBD1 identical over 7 bases. Germline loops: CDR1 SGHAT, CDR2 FQNNGV. V was clipped by 2 bases and J by 1 base; unmatched bases: 4. The CDR3 is 15 residues long. Here the CDR3 reads CASSLQGVWNTEAFF. The CDR3 coding sequence is TGTGCCAGCAGCTTACAGGGGGTTTGGAACACTGAAGCTTTCTTT.

The gene calls are TRBV6-2 or TRBV6-3 and TRBJ2-2, with 7 nucleotides matching TRBD2. CDR3 length: 17 amino acids. With 7 bases clipped from V and 5 bases from J, the junction kept 16 bases outside the gene matches. In germline, CDR1 is MNHEY, CDR2 SVGEGT. The CDR3 spells CASTPGGRRERTGELFF. Here the CDR3 DNA reads TGTGCCAGCACCCCGGGGGGAAGGCGGGAGAGAACCGGGGAGCTGTTTTTT.

There are many counts of this clonotype. The chain recombines TRBV12-3 or TRBV12-4 with TRBJ2-5, with 7 nucleotides matching TRBD1. The better agreement between TRBJ2-4 and the DNA end casts doubt on the J call. The CDR3 is 12 amino acids. CDR3 nucleotide sequence: TGTGCCAGCACCAAACAGGGGAACATTCAGTACTTC. Protein sequence: CASTKQGNIQYF.

This clonotype has a handful of counts. This chain uses TRBV3-1 with TRBJ1-2; D is uncertain. V dropped 8 bases and J dropped 5 bases, with 12 bases sitting between them. CDR3 length equals 12 residues. Germline CDR1 is LGHDT and CDR2 is YNNKEL (reference sequence). CDR3 in amino acids: CASGVAGYGYTF. The CDR3 DNA reads as TGTGCCAGCGGGGTGGCCGGGTATGGCTACACCTTC.

This clonotype came up a few times. The chain has TRBV7-9 and TRBJ2-5; 7 bases are a match to TRBD2. V was pared by 2 bases and J by 3 bases, with 3 bases of the junction left unmatched. Germline V gene lookup returns CDR1 SEHNR and CDR2 FQNEAQ (reference sequence). This CDR3 comprises 14 residues. The CDR3 DNA reads as TGTGCCAGCAGCTTAACTAGCGCAGAAGAGACCCAGTACTTC. It is translated as CASSLTSAEETQYF. Drawing the rest from reference TRBV7-9 and TRBJ2-5, the complete variable domain is DTGVSQNPRHKITKRGQNVTFRCDPISEHNRLYWYRQTLGQGPEFLTYFQNEAQLEKSRLLSDRFSAERPKGSFSTLEIQRTEQGDSAMYLCASSLTSAEETQYFGPGTRLLVL.

This clonotype was observed a few times. This rearrangement joins TRBV14 to TRBJ1-2, with D unclear. Germline CDR1 is SGHDN and CDR2 is FVKESK. V lost 2 bases and J lost 4, with 17 bases in between. The CDR3 spans 16 residues. This CDR3 reads CASSQLGPLESYGYTF. The CDR3 DNA sequence: TGTGCCAGCAGCCAACTTGGACCTTTAGAGTCCTATGGCTACACCTTC.

This clonotype has at least ten counts. One junction end disagrees with the germline gene, perhaps due to a read error. The chain is built from TRBV3-1 and TRBJ2-5; unclear D gene. Germline V gene data show CDR1 as LGHDT and CDR2 as YNNKEL (reference sequence). The CDR3 covers 13 residues. CDR3 amino acids: CASSQSPQRPDHF. Here the CDR3 DNA reads TGTGCCAGCAGCCAAAGCCCTCAGCGCCCGGACCACTTC.

This clonotype was seen repeatedly, ten times or more. The chain links TRBV28 to TRBJ1-1; D remains ambiguous. Germline assignment: CDR1 MDHEN and CDR2 SYDVKM. The CDR3 runs to 12 residues. V was shortened by 5 bases and J by 10 bases, with 14 bases between the two germline ends. For the CDR3, the DNA is TGTGCCAGCAGTGTACAATCAACGGTAGCTTTCTTT. The encoded protein is CASSVQSTVAFF.

This clonotype was recorded many times. The V gene is TRBV28, the J gene TRBJ1-4, with D possibly TRBD1 on 5 matching bases. The CDR3 is made up of 14 amino acids. The V gene lost 3 bases and the J gene lost 10 bases, with 15 bases spanning the gap. Germline V gene data show CDR1 as MDHEN and CDR2 as SYDVKM. Here the CDR3 reads CASSFGGSAGKLFF. CDR3 bases: TGTGCCAGCAGTTTTGGGGGGTCGGCGGGAAAACTGTTTTTT.

The CDR3 DNA reads as TGCGCCAGCAGCCAAGGCTACCTAGCCCCCTACGAGCAGTACTTC. This codes for CASSQGYLAPYEQYF. The chain has TRBV4-3 and TRBJ2-7, with D possibly matching TRBD2 (5 bases). The CDR3 runs to 15 residues. Between the trimmed V and J ends, which lost 1 base and 2 bases, there was a span of 12 bases. CDR1 and CDR2 (germline): LGHNA, YSLEER.

The gene calls are TRBV4-1 and TRBJ2-4; tentatively, D is TRBD1 (5 bases). The V end was cut by 1 base, the J end by 4 bases, with 11 bases between. CDR3 length: 15 residues. Germline V gene lookup returns CDR1 MGHRA and CDR2 YSYEKL. CDR3 sequence reads: CASSQVGQGKNIQYF. The CDR3 nucleotides are TGCGCCAGCAGCCAAGTCGGGCAGGGTAAAAACATTCAGTACTTC.